These 12 T cell receptor beta chains share one sample of origin, sequenced in a study of shared clonotypes between healthy human individuals. Measured with immunoSEQ multiplex PCR; TCRdb has only the in-frame clones, and not every one. The sample has 1,400,000 or so clones, approximately 98.5% seen once. Material for sequencing was naive CD4+ T cells sorted from blood. The subset is: CD45RA+ positively selected. The receptors shown here come from a man aged 25-45 years in good health.

Turning to this clone: The sample has other DNA sequences that encode this CDR3 too. The rearrangement links TRBV5-1 to TRBJ1-5; unclear D gene. From germline, CDR1 is SGHRS and CDR2 YFSETQ. This CDR3 has 13 residues. The V and J ends lost 0 bases and 3 bases respectively, with 4 bases between them. In DNA form, the CDR3 reads TGCGCCAGCAGCTTGGCCTCCAATCAGCCCCAGCATTTT. The encoded protein is CASSLASNQPQHF.

The V call is TRBV9, the J call TRBJ1-2; D not certain. The ends were cut back, 0 bases at V and 2 bases at J, with 14 bases in the middle. The CDR3 spans 16 residues. Germline-derived CDR1 and CDR2 are SGDLS and YYNGEE. The CDR3 sequence: CASSVGEGRTNYGYTF. CDR3 nucleotides: TGTGCCAGCAGCGTAGGAGAGGGCAGGACCAACTATGGCTACACCTTC.

The chain has TRBV11-3 and TRBJ2-5; D is uncertain. V was trimmed by 0 bases and J by 1 base, leaving 3 bases between them. CDR1 and CDR2 from the germline V gene are SGHNT and YENEEA. The CDR3 loop spans 13 amino acids. CDR3 bases: TGTGCCAGCAGCTTAGAACCCCAAGAGACCCAGTACTTC. Translating it yields CASSLEPQETQYF.

The V and J genes are TRBV6-6 and TRBJ2-5; a possible D gene is TRBD2 (5 bases). CDR3 length: 12 amino acids. Trimming shortened V by 5 bases and J by 5 bases, and 9 bases separated the two germline ends. Germline V gene data show CDR1 as MNHNY and CDR2 as SVGAGI (reference sequence). Here the CDR3 reads CASSPTGETQYF. The CDR3 region has the DNA TGTGCCAGCAGTCCCACGGGGGAGACCCAGTACTTC.

Details on this clone: Other DNA sequences in this sample translate to the same CDR3. The chain joins TRBV7-6 to TRBJ2-7, with D unclear. Germline loops: CDR1 SGHVS, CDR2 FNYEAQ. V dropped 0 bases and J dropped 1 base, with 4 bases sitting between them. There are 13 residues in the CDR3. The CDR3 sequence: CASSLAESYEQYF. The CDR3 DNA reads TGTGCCAGCAGCTTAGCCGAGTCCTACGAGCAGTACTTC.

The chain joins TRBV7-6 to TRBJ2-4, with 14 bases lining up with TRBD2. Trimming removed 2 bases from V and 7 bases from J; junction bases left unmatched: 10. The CDR3 contains 18 residues. CDR1 and CDR2 (germline): SGHVS, FNYEAQ. The CDR3 sequence: CASSLISRGLAGVNIQYF. CDR3 bases: TGTGCCAGCAGCTTAATATCTCGGGGACTAGCGGGAGTTAACATTCAGTACTTC.

Notes on this clone: Other DNA sequences in the same sample also yield this CDR3. This chain uses TRBV7-9 with TRBJ2-5; D tentatively fits TRBD1 or TRBD2 (5 bases each). Trimming removed 4 bases at V and 5 bases at J, with 14 bases between. Germline V lookup: CDR1 SEHNR, CDR2 FQNEAQ (reference sequence). CDR3 length equals 14 residues. Here the CDR3 DNA reads TGTGCCAGCAGCTCGGGACCGATTGGGGAGACCCAGTACTTC. The encoded protein is CASSSGPIGETQYF.

J is TRBJ1-4 and V is TRBV28, with D hard to call. From germline, CDR1 is MDHEN and CDR2 SYDVKM. V shed 8 bases and J shed 8 bases, with 21 bases lying between them. The CDR3 totals 15 residues. CDR3 bases: TGTGCCAGCGTACCCACGCAATTGCAGGCCGAAAAACTGTTTTTT. Protein sequence: CASVPTQLQAEKLFF.

The chain joins TRBV19 to TRBJ1-5; D is perhaps TRBD1 (6 bases). Trimming took off 10 bases at V and 0 bases at J, with 16 bases between the two ends. The CDR3 covers 15 residues. The V gene's germline CDR1 is LNHDA and CDR2 SQIVND (reference sequence). The CDR3 here is CATSGRGHSNQPQHF. Here the CDR3 DNA reads TGTGCCACCTCGGGCCGGGGGCATAGCAATCAGCCCCAGCATTTT.

This chain joins TRBV19 and TRBJ1-2; 8 nucleotides line up with TRBD1. The V gene's germline CDR1 is LNHDA and CDR2 SQIVND (reference sequence). CDR3 size: 14 residues. V dropped 5 bases and J dropped 8; count of bases not matched to a gene: 10. Here the CDR3 DNA reads TGTGCCAGTAGTCTTCATCCGGACAGGGACGGCTACACCTTC. This codes for CASSLHPDRDGYTF.

This chain connects TRBV6-1 to TRBJ1-5; TRBD1 might be the D (5 bases). The CDR3 totals 15 residues. Between the trimmed V and J ends, which lost 0 bases and 4 bases, there was a span of 10 bases. CDR1 is MNHNS and CDR2 is SASEGT in the germline V gene. CDR3 sequence (DNA): TGTGCCAGCAGTGAAGCGTGGCCAGGGAATCAGCCCCAGCATTTT. Translation: CASSEAWPGNQPQHF.

This sequence joins TRBV11-3 and TRBJ1-5; 7 bases align to TRBD1. Germline assignment: CDR1 SGHNT and CDR2 YENEEA. The CDR3 contains 15 residues. V lost 7 bases to trimming and J lost 2 bases; unmatched junction nucleotides: 8. In DNA form, the CDR3 reads TGTGCCAGCACTCCTAGGACAGGTCGCAATCAGCCCCAGCATTTT. As protein: CASTPRTGRNQPQHF.